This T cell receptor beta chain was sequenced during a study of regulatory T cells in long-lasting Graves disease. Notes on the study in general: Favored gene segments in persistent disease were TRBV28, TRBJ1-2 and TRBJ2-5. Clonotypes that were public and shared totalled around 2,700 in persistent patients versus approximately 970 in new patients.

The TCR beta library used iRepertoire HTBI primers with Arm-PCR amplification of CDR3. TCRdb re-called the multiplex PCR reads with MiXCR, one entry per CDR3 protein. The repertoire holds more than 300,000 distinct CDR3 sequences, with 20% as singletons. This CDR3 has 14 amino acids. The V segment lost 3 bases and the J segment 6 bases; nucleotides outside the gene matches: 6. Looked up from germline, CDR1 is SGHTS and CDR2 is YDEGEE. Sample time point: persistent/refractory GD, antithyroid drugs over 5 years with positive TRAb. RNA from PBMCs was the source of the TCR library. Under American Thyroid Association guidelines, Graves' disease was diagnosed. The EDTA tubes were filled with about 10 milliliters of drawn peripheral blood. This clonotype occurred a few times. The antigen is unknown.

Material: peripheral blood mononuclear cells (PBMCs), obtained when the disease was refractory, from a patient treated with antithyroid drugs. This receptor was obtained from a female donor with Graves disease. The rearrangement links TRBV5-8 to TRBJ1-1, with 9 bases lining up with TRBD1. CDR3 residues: CASSSGTGSAEAFF. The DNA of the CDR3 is TGTGCCAGCAGCTCCGGGACAGGGTCGGCTGAAGCTTTCTTT.